These 30 T cell receptor beta chains were all obtained from the same sample, sequenced in a study of Ad26.COV2.S vaccination and SARS-CoV-2 variants (dated by TCRdb to about 2021). Receptor amplification or capture employed the immunoSEQ multiplex PCR assay. The source is immuneACCESS, and TCRdb retained only in-frame sequences with V and J called. Part of the clones is not carried over; for the studies checked, unresolved V genes explain less than half of this, and the remainder is unexplained. Across this sample there are 300,000 to 400,000 clones, with roughly 91% seen only once. The leading ten clones occupy more than 3% of the sample. This specimen's treatment or condition label, per the study, means: roughly 18 received Ad26.COV2.S at low or high dose, single or two shots; roughly five received placebo; per-sample allocation not given. For vaccine and placebo recipients, the sequenced repertoires came from samples collected on day 63 after the first injection.

The starting material was peripheral blood, obtained in a trial of Ad26.COV2.S vaccine versus placebo. The receptors come from a person aged 18-60 years who received the Ad26.COV2.S COVID-19 vaccine or a placebo.

This sequence joins TRBV19 and TRBJ1-4; perhaps TRBD1 as D (5 bases). CDR3 length equals 13 residues. CDR1 is LNHDA, CDR2 SQIVND, per germline (reference sequence). V was pared by 9 bases and J by 4 bases, with 12 bases between. The CDR3 is CASSQGVNEKLFF. In DNA, the CDR3 is TGTGCCAGCAGCCAGGGTGTTAATGAAAAACTGTTTTTT.

The gene calls are TRBV6-5 and TRBJ2-1; D may be TRBD1 (6 bases). Germline CDR1 MNHEY, CDR2 SVGAGI. The CDR3 extends over 16 amino acids. V lost 0 bases and J 0 bases, leaving 9 bases between the germline ends. DNA of the CDR3: TGTGCCAGCAGTTACTCGACAGGAAGCTCCTACAATGAGCAGTTCTTC. It yields the protein CASSYSTGSSYNEQFF.

The chain joins TRBV6-5 to TRBJ1-2; D gene unclear. Trimming stripped 6 bases from V and 3 bases from J, with 11 bases between. Per germline, CDR1 MNHEY and CDR2 SVGAGI. The CDR3 is made up of 13 amino acids. The CDR3 DNA is TGTGCCAGCAGCGACTTCGGAGACTATGGCTACACCTTC. It codes for CASSDFGDYGYTF.

The DNA for the CDR3 is TGTGCCAGCAGCTTTACAGGGTTCAATGAGCAGTTCTTC. It yields the protein CASSFTGFNEQFF. The chain uses TRBV5-6 and TRBJ2-1; D might be TRBD1 (6 bases). Germline V gene data show CDR1 as SGHDT and CDR2 as YYEEEE. V lost 2 bases and J lost 6, with 9 bases in between. The length of the CDR3 is 13 residues.

CDR3 in DNA: TGTGCCAGTAGTATACGGCGGTCTGAAGCTTTCTTT. It encodes CASSIRRSEAFF. The chain employs TRBV19 and TRBJ1-1; D not certain. V gave up 2 bases and J gave up 6 bases, with 7 bases separating them. There are 12 residues in the CDR3. The germline V gene encodes CDR1 LNHDA and CDR2 SQIVND (reference sequence).

The chain is built from TRBV19 and TRBJ2-6; weak D call: TRBD1 (5 bases). V dropped 7 bases and J dropped 0 bases, with 13 bases sitting between them. This CDR3 has 16 residues. Germline CDR1 LNHDA, CDR2 SQIVND (reference sequence). The CDR3 region is CASTRVPPSGANVLTF. In DNA form, the CDR3 reads TGTGCCAGTACCAGGGTGCCCCCCTCTGGGGCCAACGTCCTGACTTTC.

This chain uses TRBV4-1 with TRBJ2-1; a weak D match, TRBD1 (7 bases). Germline CDR1 MGHRA, CDR2 YSYEKL. V lost 1 base to trimming and J lost 4 bases, with 17 bases between them. This CDR3 comprises 17 residues. The CDR3 sequence: CASSQGGGGGRYNEQFF. The DNA for the CDR3 is TGCGCCAGCAGCCAAGGAGGTGGAGGGGGCCGATACAATGAGCAGTTCTTC.

J is TRBJ2-1 and V is TRBV30; D might be TRBD2 (5 bases). The CDR3 has 14 residues. Germline-derived CDR1 and CDR2 are GTSNPN and SVGIG (reference sequence). Between the trimmed V and J ends, which lost 1 base and 3 bases, there was a span of 10 bases. The chain's CDR3 is CAWSEAGLYNEQFF. The DNA of the CDR3 is TGTGCCTGGAGTGAGGCGGGCCTCTACAATGAGCAGTTCTTC.

The rearrangement uses TRBV5-1 and TRBJ1-3; D gene ambiguous. Looked up from germline, CDR1 is SGHRS and CDR2 is YFSETQ. The V gene lost 0 bases and the J gene lost 8 bases, with 9 bases spanning the gap. CDR3 size: 13 residues. The CDR3 protein is CASSLVAGDTIYF. In DNA, the CDR3 is TGCGCCAGCAGCTTGGTGGCCGGGGACACCATATATTTT.

This sequence joins TRBV7-8 and TRBJ1-2; D is undetermined. This CDR3 has 12 amino acids. Germline lookup yields CDR1 SGHVS and CDR2 FQNEAQ. Between the trimmed V and J ends, which lost 1 base and 8 bases, there was a span of 8 bases. CDR3: CASSLDATGYTF. Here the CDR3 DNA reads TGTGCCAGCAGCTTAGACGCCACGGGCTACACCTTC. The whole variable domain, remainder taken from reference TRBV7-8 and TRBJ1-2, is GAGVSQSPRYKVAKRGQDVALRCDPISGHVSLFWYQQALGQGPEFLTYFQNEAQLDKSGLPSDRFFAERPEGSVSTLKIQRTQQEDSAVYLCASSLDATGYTFGSGTRLTVV.

This chain connects TRBV12-5 to TRBJ2-1; D is perhaps TRBD2 (6 bases). Germline CDR1 LGHNT, CDR2 FRNRAP. V was clipped by 0 bases and J by 2 bases, with 20 bases between them. The CDR3 spans 19 residues. This chain's CDR3 is CASGLVWGTQIGAYNEQFF. The CDR3 nucleotides are TGTGCTAGTGGTTTGGTATGGGGGACTCAAATCGGGGCCTACAATGAGCAGTTCTTC.

The V and J genes are TRBV6-5 and TRBJ1-2, with D maybe TRBD1 (5 bases). The V gene lost 5 bases and the J gene lost 6 bases, with 10 bases spanning the gap. Germline V gene sequence: CDR1 MNHEY, CDR2 SVGAGI. This CDR3 is built from 12 residues. The CDR3 nucleotides are TGTGCCAGCAGTACTGGGGGGGATGGCTACACCTTC. It encodes CASSTGGDGYTF.

For this clone: A much larger clone lies a single base off, so this may be a read error. V gene TRBV7-2 combines with J gene TRBJ1-5; 9 bases agree with TRBD1. This CDR3 contains 13 residues. V was pared by 5 bases and J by 4 bases, with 0 bases of the junction left unmatched. Germline lookup yields CDR1 SGHTA and CDR2 FQGNSA. In DNA, the CDR3 is TGTGCCAGCAGCGGACAGGGGAATCAGCCCCAGCATTTT. Its translation is CASSGQGNQPQHF.

The chain joins TRBV27 to TRBJ1-5; D is ambiguous. The CDR3 is made up of 13 amino acids. Germline assignment: CDR1 MNHEY and CDR2 SMNVEV (reference sequence). The germline V and J ends were trimmed by 6 bases and 4 bases, with 10 bases remaining between them. Written as DNA, the CDR3 is TGTGCCAGCAGCCCATTAGAGAATCAGCCCCAGCATTTT. Translating it yields CASSPLENQPQHF.

The chain employs TRBV5-5 and TRBJ2-7; D is perhaps TRBD1 (6 bases). The CDR3 contains 15 residues. Trimming stripped 4 bases from V and 5 bases from J, with 19 bases between. The germline CDR1 and CDR2 sequences are SGHKS and YYEKEE (reference sequence). CDR3 bases: TGTGCCAGCAGCAAGATACAGGGTGTTAGCGACGAGCAGTACTTC. Translation: CASSKIQGVSDEQYF.

The CDR3 loop is CASSSPGTYEQYF. The DNA of the CDR3 is TGTGCCAGCAGTAGCCCGGGGACCTACGAGCAGTACTTC. V is TRBV6-5 and J is TRBJ2-7, with TRBD2 as a possible D gene (5 bases). The V end was cut by 5 bases, the J end by 2 bases, with 10 bases between. Per the germline V gene, CDR1 is MNHEY and CDR2 is SVGAGI. The length of the CDR3 is 13 residues.

The chain carries TRBV29-1 and TRBJ1-5; 9 bases are shared with TRBD1. This CDR3 has 14 residues. Germline V CDR1 and CDR2: SQVTM, ANQGSEA. V shed 6 bases and J 5 bases; nucleotides not matched to a gene: 8. DNA for the CDR3: TGCAGCGTCCAAACAGGGGGCCCCGATCAGCCCCAGCATTTT. Translated: CSVQTGGPDQPQHF.

V is TRBV5-4 and J is TRBJ2-2; D not resolved. V was pared by 2 bases and J by 7 bases, with 9 bases between. Per the germline V gene, CDR1 is SGHNT and CDR2 is YYREEE (reference sequence). The CDR3 loop spans 13 amino acids. The CDR3 DNA reads as TGTGCCAGCAGCTTTACACATAGCGGGGAGCTGTTTTTT. It is translated as CASSFTHSGELFF.

The rearrangement uses TRBV19 and TRBJ1-4; no clear D. The CDR3 runs to 15 residues. The germline gives CDR1 LNHDA, CDR2 SQIVND (reference sequence). The ends were cut back, 5 bases at V and 0 bases at J, with 10 bases in the middle. The CDR3 reads CASSPWEATNEKLFF. The CDR3 DNA reads as TGTGCCAGTAGTCCCTGGGAGGCAACTAATGAAAAACTGTTTTTT. Using reference TRBV19 and TRBJ1-4 for the parts outside the CDR3, the full variable domain is DGGITQSPKYLFRKEGQNVTLSCEQNLNHDAMYWYRQDPGQGLRLIYYSQIVNDFQKGDIAEGYSVSREKKESFPLTVTSAQKNPTAFYLCASSPWEATNEKLFFGSGTQLSVL.

This clone was detected once. The germline gene is not matched at one end of the junction; a read error may be the cause. The J gene is TRBJ1-4, the V gene TRBV15; D might be TRBD1 (5 bases). This CDR3 spans 13 amino acids. Germline CDR1 and CDR2: LNHNV and YYDKDF (reference sequence). The chain's CDR3 is CATKELGTEKLFF. The CDR3 DNA reads TGTGCTACCAAGGAGTTGGGGACTGAAAAACTGTTTTTT. Drawing the rest from reference TRBV15 and TRBJ1-4, the complete variable domain is DAMVIQNPRYQVTQFGKPVTLSCSQTLNHNVMYWYQQKSSQAPKLLFHYYDKDFNNEADTPDNFQSRRPNTSFCFLDIRSPGLGDTAMYLCATKELGTEKLFFGSGTQLSVL.

The V call is TRBV7-2, the J call TRBJ1-3; 7 bases fit TRBD1. The V gene's germline CDR1 is SGHTA and CDR2 FQGNSA. The CDR3 contains 16 residues. V was pared by 3 bases and J by 4 bases, with 9 bases of the junction left unmatched. DNA of the CDR3: TGTGCCAGCAGCTTTCGGACAGGAGGGCTCGGAAACACCATATATTTT. This codes for CASSFRTGGLGNTIYF.

This clone was seen a single time. The chain has TRBV7-9 and TRBJ2-7; possibly TRBD1 or TRBD2 for D (6 bases each). V lost 1 base and J lost 7, with 14 bases in between. The CDR3 consists of 14 residues. The germline V gene encodes CDR1 SEHNR and CDR2 FQNEAQ (reference sequence). CDR3 residues: CASSLGGALEEQYF. The CDR3, as DNA: TGTGCCAGCAGCTTAGGGGGGGCTTTAGAGGAGCAGTACTTC.

The chain has TRBV14 and TRBJ2-7; perhaps TRBD1 as D (5 bases). Trimming stripped 0 bases from V and 9 bases from J, with 12 bases between. The CDR3 sequence is 13 residues long. Germline V gives CDR1 SGHDN, CDR2 FVKESK. The CDR3 loop reads CASSQDLGRRQYF. CDR3 coding DNA: TGTGCCAGCAGCCAAGATCTGGGGCGGAGGCAGTACTTC. Looking up the rest from reference TRBV14 and TRBJ2-7 gives the full variable domain: EAGVTQFPSHSVIEKGQTVTLRCDPISGHDNLYWYRRVMGKEIKFLLHFVKESKQDESGMPNNRFLAERTGGTYSTLKVQPAELEDSGVYFCASSQDLGRRQYFGPGTRLTVT.

The rearrangement joins TRBV12-3 or TRBV12-4 to TRBJ2-5; D is uncertain. With 6 bases removed from V and 4 bases from J, the gap between germline ends came to 9 bases. The CDR3 loop spans 12 amino acids. CDR3: CASRTTGETQYF. The DNA for the CDR3 is TGTGCCAGCAGAACTACCGGAGAGACCCAGTACTTC.

The gene calls are TRBV19 and TRBJ2-5; 8 nucleotides agree with TRBD1. Per the germline V gene, CDR1 is LNHDA and CDR2 is SQIVND (reference sequence). V gave up 1 base and J gave up 5 bases; unmatched junction bases: 0. The CDR3 contains 13 residues. CDR3 region: CASSIGQGETQYF. The CDR3 nucleotides are TGTGCCAGTAGTATAGGACAGGGGGAGACCCAGTACTTC.

The chain has TRBV6-5 and TRBJ1-2; 7 bases line up with TRBD1. Germline V gene lookup returns CDR1 MNHEY and CDR2 SVGAGI. CDR3 length: 15 residues. V was clipped by 7 bases and J by 5 bases; unmatched bases: 13. The CDR3 DNA follows: TGTGCCAGCACTTCCTACTTGGGACAGAAATATGGCTACACCTTC. This encodes CASTSYLGQKYGYTF.

There are a few counts of this clone. Other DNA sequences in the same sample also yield this CDR3. This chain connects TRBV20-1 to TRBJ2-5; the D is unclear. CDR1 and CDR2 from the germline V gene are DFQATT and SNEGSKA (reference sequence). Trimming stripped 2 bases from V and 4 bases from J, with 2 bases between. This CDR3 comprises 10 residues. CDR3 amino acids: CSARTETQYF. The CDR3 DNA reads as TGCAGTGCTAGAACAGAGACCCAGTACTTC.

The J gene is TRBJ1-6, the V gene TRBV18, with D perhaps matching TRBD1 (5 bases). CDR3 length: 18 amino acids. Trimming pared 4 bases from V and 7 bases from J, leaving 23 bases between. Germline CDR1 and CDR2: KGHSH and LQKENI. The CDR3 region has the DNA TGTGCCAGCTCACATAATCGGGTATGGACAACTGACAATTCACCCCTCCACTTT. It is translated as CASSHNRVWTTDNSPLHF.

This clone has just one count. The chain has TRBV5-5 and TRBJ2-7; 9 positions match TRBD1. CDR3 length: 15 residues. The germline V gene has CDR1 SGHKS and CDR2 YYEKEE (reference sequence). Trimming at V came to 4 bases and at J to 8 bases, leaving 13 bases not matched to a gene. The CDR3 protein is CASSLPGTGYFQQYF. For the CDR3, the DNA is TGTGCCAGCAGCCTGCCCGGGACAGGGTATTTCCAGCAGTACTTC.

The rearrangement links TRBV4-3 to TRBJ2-1, with D uncertain. V was clipped by 4 bases and J by 12 bases, with 16 bases between them. The CDR3 is 13 residues long. Germline CDR1 LGHNA, CDR2 YSLEER. The CDR3 protein is CASSPSITWMQFF. The CDR3 DNA sequence: TGCGCCAGCAGCCCATCAATAACGTGGATGCAGTTCTTC.